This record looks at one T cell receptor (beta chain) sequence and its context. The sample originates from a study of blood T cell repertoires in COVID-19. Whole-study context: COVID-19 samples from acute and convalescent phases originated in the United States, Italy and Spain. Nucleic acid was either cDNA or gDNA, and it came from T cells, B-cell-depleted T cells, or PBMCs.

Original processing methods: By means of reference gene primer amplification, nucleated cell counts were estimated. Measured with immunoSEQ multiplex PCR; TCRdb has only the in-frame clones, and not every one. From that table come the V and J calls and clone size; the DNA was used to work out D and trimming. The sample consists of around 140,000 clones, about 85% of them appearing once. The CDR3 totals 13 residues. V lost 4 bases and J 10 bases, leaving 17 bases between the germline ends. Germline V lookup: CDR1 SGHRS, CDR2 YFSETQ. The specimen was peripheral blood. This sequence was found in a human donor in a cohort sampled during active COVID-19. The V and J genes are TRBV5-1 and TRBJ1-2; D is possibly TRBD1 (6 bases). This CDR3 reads CASSPGQPTLYTF. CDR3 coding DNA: TGCGCCAGCAGCCCCGGACAGCCGACGCTCTACACCTTC.